This TCR beta chain was captured in a study of T cells expressing NK-cell markers. This CDR3 has 15 residues. Following a re-call of the 5' RACE reads, TCRdb has one entry per CDR3 protein and lacks DNA. The clone table shows 200,000 to 300,000 distinct CDR3 sequences, with the ten largest holding 0.3% to 0.45%. V gene TRBV12-3 or TRBV12-4 combines with J gene TRBJ1-6; TCRdb's D call of TRBD1 is untestable without DNA. This clonotype was obtained from a man aged 18 to 29 in good health. Material for sequencing was blood T cells: a sorted CD56 or NKG2C T cell subset, CD4+ or CD8+ T cells, or bulk PBMC T cells (not recorded which). The CDR3 loop is CASSPMGQGNSPLHF.